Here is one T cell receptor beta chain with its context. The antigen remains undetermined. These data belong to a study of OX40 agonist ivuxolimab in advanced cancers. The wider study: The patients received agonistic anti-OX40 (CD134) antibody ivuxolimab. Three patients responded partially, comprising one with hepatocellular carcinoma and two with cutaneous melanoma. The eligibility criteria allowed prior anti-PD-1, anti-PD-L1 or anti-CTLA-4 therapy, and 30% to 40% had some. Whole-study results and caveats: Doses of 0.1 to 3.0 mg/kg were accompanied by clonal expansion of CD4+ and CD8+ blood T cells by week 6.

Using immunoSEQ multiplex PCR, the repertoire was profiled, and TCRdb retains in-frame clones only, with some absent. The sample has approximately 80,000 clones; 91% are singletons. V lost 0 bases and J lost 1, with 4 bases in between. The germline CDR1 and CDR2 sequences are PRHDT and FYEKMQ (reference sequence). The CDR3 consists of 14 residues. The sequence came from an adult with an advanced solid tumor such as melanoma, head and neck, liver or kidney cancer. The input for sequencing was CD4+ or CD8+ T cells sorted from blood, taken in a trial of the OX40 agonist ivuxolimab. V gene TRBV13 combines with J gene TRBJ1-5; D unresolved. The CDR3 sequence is CASSLGQSNQPQHF. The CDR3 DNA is TGTGCCAGCAGCTTAGGCCAAAGCAATCAGCCCCAGCATTTT.